The rows below give T cell receptor beta chains drawn from one sample of a study of CD8 T cells in ankylosing spondylitis. Each CDR3 protein gets one entry after TCRdb re-called the 5' RACE reads with MiXCR. Of about 440,000 distinct CDR3 sequences listed, under 20% are singletons. Specimen: blood, either unsorted or a sorted T cell fraction (not recorded which). The receptors here all came from a male donor with ankylosing spondylitis. Both conserved end residues are trimmed from each CDR3. Each record gives: CDR3 length, J gene, clone size, V gene, CDR3 protein. The size entry is marked missing in some rows and otherwise reads once, few, many or a size class.

15	TRBJ2-7	NA	TRBV5-5	ASSPGTGARITYEQY
13	TRBJ2-5	NA	TRBV5-1	ASSLGRAHQETQY
12	TRBJ1-1	NA	TRBV7-2	ASSLLGQNTEAF
9	TRBJ2-7	many	TRBV29-1	SGGQTYEQY
12	TRBJ1-5	many	TRBV12-3/TRBV12-4	ASSLGHVNQPQH
14	TRBJ2-2	NA	TRBV5-1	ASSRLGTGNTGELF
9	TRBJ2-5	many	TRBV3-1	ASSQEETQY
12	TRBJ2-7	many	TRBV12-3/TRBV12-4	ASRPSGTGVEQY
12	TRBJ2-2	many	TRBV12-3/TRBV12-4	ASSPVGATGELF
12	TRBJ1-4	NA	TRBV6-1	ASSEVTVNEKLF
14	TRBJ2-7	few	TRBV5-6	ASSLGSRGRSYEQY
13	TRBJ2-7	NA	TRBV7-2	ASSPRSAGGYEQY
11	TRBJ2-2	few	TRBV2	ASSDRGAGELF
13	TRBJ2-5	few	TRBV14	ASSRLGLVQETQY
13	TRBJ2-1	NA	TRBV7-9	ASSLGLDSHNEQF
16	TRBJ1-4	few	TRBV11-2	ASSAKTGAPTTNEKLF
13	TRBJ2-7	many	TRBV5-1	ASSLIVGGSYEQY
10	TRBJ2-1	few	TRBV2	ASLEGTGEQF
14	TRBJ2-7	few	TRBV5-1	ASSLGQGVIGSEQY
14	TRBJ2-5	few	TRBV30	AWSVYLAFLKETQY
12	TRBJ1-1	NA	TRBV10-1	SSSEGADGTEAF
14	TRBJ1-1	NA	TRBV10-3	AISESMQIKNTEAF
13	TRBJ2-5	NA	TRBV5-6	ASSLVRGSRETQY
14	TRBJ2-2	NA	TRBV5-1	ASSLARAGNTGELF
14	TRBJ2-2	NA	TRBV28	ASSDRGQANTGELF
11	TRBJ2-7	few	TRBV7-9	ASSLGDTDKQY
13	TRBJ1-2	few	TRBV12-3/TRBV12-4	ASSFGPPAYYGYT
15	TRBJ2-7	NA	TRBV4-2	ASSQEATGTGFYEQY
13	TRBJ1-3	NA	TRBV11-1	ASSFGAGSGNTIY
14	TRBJ1-3	NA	TRBV28	ASSFRAYTTGNTIY
15	TRBJ2-2	NA	TRBV29-1	SVLTGGDGANTGELF
13	TRBJ2-2	NA	TRBV5-4	ASSLVGVNTGELF
12	TRBJ1-1	few	TRBV28	ASSFSQGKLGLA
12	TRBJ2-7	few	TRBV6-1	ASSMTGSVYEQY
12	TRBJ2-3	NA	TRBV7-2	ASSGRVGADTQY
12	TRBJ1-6	few	TRBV5-6	ASSLLKAVGGLH
15	TRBJ2-1	few	TRBV20-1	SARRFRERTSHNEQF